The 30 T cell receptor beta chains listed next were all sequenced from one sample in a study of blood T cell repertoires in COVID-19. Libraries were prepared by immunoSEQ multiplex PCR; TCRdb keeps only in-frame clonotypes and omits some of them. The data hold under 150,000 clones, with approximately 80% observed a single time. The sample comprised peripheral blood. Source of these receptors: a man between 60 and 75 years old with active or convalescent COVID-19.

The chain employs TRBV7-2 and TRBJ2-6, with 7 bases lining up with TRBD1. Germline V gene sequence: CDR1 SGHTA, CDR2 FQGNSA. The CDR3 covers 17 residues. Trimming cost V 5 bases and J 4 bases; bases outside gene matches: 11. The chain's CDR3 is CASSRGKGATGANVLTF. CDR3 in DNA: TGTGCCAGCAGCAGGGGGAAGGGGGCGACCGGGGCCAACGTCCTGACTTTC.

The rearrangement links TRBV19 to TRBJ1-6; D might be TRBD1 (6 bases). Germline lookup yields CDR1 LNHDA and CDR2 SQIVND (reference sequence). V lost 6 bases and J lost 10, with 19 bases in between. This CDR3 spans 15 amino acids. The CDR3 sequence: CASSDALGQTSPLHF. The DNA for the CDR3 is TGTGCCAGTAGCGACGCATTGGGACAAACCTCACCCCTCCACTTT.

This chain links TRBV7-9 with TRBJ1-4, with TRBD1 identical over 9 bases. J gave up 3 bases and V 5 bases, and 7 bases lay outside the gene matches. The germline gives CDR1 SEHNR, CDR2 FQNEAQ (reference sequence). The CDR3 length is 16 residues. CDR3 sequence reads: CASSIGTGGPNEKLFF. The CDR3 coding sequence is TGTGCCAGCAGCATCGGAACAGGGGGCCCTAATGAAAAACTGTTTTTT. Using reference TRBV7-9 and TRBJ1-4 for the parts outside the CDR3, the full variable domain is DTGVSQNPRHKITKRGQNVTFRCDPISEHNRLYWYRQTLGQGPEFLTYFQNEAQLEKSRLLSDRFSAERPKGSFSTLEIQRTEQGDSAMYLCASSIGTGGPNEKLFFGSGTQLSVL.

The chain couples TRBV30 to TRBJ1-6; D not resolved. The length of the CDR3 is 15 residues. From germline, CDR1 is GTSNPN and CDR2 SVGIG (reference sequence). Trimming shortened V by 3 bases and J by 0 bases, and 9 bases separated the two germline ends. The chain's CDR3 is CAWRVEYSYNSPLHF. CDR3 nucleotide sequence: TGTGCCTGGAGAGTAGAATACTCCTATAATTCACCCCTCCACTTT.

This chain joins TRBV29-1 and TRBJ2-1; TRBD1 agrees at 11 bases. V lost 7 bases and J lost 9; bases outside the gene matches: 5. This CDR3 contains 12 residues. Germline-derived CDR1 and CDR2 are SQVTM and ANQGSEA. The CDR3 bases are TGCAGCGCGGGACAGGGGGGAGGTGAGCAGTTCTTC. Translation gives CSAGQGGGEQFF.

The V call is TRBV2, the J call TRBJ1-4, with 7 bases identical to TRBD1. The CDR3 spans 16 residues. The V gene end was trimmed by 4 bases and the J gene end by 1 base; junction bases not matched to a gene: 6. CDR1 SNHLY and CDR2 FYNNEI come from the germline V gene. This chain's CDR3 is CASSVTGDLTNEKLFF. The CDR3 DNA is TGTGCCAGCAGTGTAACAGGGGACTTAACTAATGAAAAACTGTTTTTT.

For the CDR3, the DNA is TGTGCCAGCAGTTTAAATCCCCATCGGGATGGCTACACCTTC. As protein: CASSLNPHRDGYTF. V and J are TRBV27 and TRBJ1-2; D is ambiguous. The CDR3 extends over 14 amino acids. Germline CDR1 is MNHEY and CDR2 is SMNVEV (reference sequence). The germline V and J ends were trimmed by 2 bases and 6 bases, with 13 bases remaining between them.

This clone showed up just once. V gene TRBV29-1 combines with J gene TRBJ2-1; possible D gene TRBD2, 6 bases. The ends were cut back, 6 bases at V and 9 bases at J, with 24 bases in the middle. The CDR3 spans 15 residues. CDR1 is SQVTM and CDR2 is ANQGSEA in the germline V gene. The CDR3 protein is CSVQTHRTTTLEQFF. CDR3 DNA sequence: TGCAGCGTCCAAACCCACAGGACTACCACACTTGAGCAGTTCTTC.

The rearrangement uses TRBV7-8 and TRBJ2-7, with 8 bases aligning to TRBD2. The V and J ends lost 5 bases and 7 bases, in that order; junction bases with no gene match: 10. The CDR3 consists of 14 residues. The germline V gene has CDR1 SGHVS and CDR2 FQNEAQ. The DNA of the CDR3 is TGTGCCAGCAGCCCCGGGACTAGAGGTTTAGAGCAGTACTTC. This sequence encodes CASSPGTRGLEQYF.

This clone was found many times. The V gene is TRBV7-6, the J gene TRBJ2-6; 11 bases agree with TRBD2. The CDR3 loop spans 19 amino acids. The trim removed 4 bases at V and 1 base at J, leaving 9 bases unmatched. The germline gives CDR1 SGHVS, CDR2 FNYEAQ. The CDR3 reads CASSSPPGTSGSGANVLTF. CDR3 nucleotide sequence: TGTGCCAGCAGCTCCCCCCCTGGGACTAGCGGTTCTGGGGCCAACGTCCTGACTTTC.

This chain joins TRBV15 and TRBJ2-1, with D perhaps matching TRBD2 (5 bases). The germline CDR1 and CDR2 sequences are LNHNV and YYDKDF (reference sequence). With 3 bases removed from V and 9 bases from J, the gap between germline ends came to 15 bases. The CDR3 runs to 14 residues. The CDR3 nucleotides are TGTGCCACCAGCAGGAGGACTTCGCCGGGTGAGCAGTTCTTC. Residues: CATSRRTSPGEQFF.

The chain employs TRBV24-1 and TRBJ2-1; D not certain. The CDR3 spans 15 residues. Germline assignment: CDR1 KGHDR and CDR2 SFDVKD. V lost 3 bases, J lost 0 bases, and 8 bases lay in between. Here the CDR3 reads CATSDPSSSYNEQFF. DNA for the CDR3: TGTGCCACCAGTGATCCCTCCAGCTCCTACAATGAGCAGTTCTTC.

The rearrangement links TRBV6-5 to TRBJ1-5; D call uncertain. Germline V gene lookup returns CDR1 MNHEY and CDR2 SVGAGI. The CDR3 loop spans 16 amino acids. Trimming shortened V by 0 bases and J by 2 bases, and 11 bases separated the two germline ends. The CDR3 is CASSYSRPNGNQPQHF. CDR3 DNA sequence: TGTGCCAGCAGTTACTCGCGCCCCAATGGCAATCAGCCCCAGCATTTT.

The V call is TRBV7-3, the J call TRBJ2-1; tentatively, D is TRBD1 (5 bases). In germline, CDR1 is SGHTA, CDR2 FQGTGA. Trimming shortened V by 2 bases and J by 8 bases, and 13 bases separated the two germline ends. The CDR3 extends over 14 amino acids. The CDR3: CASSLELGADEQFF. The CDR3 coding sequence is TGTGCCAGCAGCTTAGAGCTAGGGGCGGATGAGCAGTTCTTC.

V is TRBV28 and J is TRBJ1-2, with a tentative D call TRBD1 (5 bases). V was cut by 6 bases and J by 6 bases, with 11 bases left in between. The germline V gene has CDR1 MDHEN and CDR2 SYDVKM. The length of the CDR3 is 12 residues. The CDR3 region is CASSQGKNGYTF. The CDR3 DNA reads TGTGCCAGCAGCCAGGGTAAAAATGGCTACACCTTC.

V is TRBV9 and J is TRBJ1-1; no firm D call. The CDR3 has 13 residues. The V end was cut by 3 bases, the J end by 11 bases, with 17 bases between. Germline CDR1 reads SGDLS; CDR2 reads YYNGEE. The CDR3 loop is CASSEVPGSGAFF. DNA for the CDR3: TGTGCCAGCAGCGAGGTCCCGGGGAGTGGGGCTTTCTTT.

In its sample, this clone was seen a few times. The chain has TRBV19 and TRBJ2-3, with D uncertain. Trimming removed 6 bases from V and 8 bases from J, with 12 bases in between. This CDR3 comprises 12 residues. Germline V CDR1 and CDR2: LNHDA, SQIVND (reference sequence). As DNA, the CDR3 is TGTGCCAGTAGCCCAAGCCCGGGTACGCAGTATTTT. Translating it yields CASSPSPGTQYF. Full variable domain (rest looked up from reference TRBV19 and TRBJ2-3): DGGITQSPKYLFRKEGQNVTLSCEQNLNHDAMYWYRQDPGQGLRLIYYSQIVNDFQKGDIAEGYSVSREKKESFPLTVTSAQKNPTAFYLCASSPSPGTQYFGPGTRLTVL.

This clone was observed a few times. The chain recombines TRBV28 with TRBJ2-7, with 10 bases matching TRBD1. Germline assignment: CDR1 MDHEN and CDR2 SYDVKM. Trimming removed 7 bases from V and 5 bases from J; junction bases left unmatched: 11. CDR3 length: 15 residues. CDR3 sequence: CASITPGQGIDEQYF. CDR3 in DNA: TGTGCCAGCATTACACCGGGACAGGGGATCGACGAGCAGTACTTC. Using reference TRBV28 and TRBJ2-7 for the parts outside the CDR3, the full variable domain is DVKVTQSSRYLVKRTGEKVFLECVQDMDHENMFWYRQDPGLGLRLIYFSYDVKMKEKGDIPEGYSVSREKKERFSLILESASTNQTSMYLCASITPGQGIDEQYFGPGTRLTVT.

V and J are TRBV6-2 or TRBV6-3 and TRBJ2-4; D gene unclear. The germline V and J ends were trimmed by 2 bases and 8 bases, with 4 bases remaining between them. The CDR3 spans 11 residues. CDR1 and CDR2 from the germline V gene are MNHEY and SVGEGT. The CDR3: CASSYEYIQYF. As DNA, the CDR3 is TGTGCCAGCAGTTACGAGTACATTCAGTACTTC.

Here the CDR3 DNA reads TGCGCCAGCGGAGACGATTTTAATGAAAAACTGTTTTTT. It codes for CASGDDFNEKLFF. The chain couples TRBV5-1 to TRBJ1-4, with D uncertain. This CDR3 has 13 residues. Trimming removed 7 bases from V and 4 bases from J, with 11 bases in between. Germline V gene data show CDR1 as SGHRS and CDR2 as YFSETQ.

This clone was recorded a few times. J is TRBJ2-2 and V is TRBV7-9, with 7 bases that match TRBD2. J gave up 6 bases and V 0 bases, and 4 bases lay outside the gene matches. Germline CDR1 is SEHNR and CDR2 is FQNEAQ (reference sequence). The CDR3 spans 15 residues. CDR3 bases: TGTGCCAGCAGCTTAGCGGGAGGGCCCGCCGGGGAGCTGTTTTTT. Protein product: CASSLAGGPAGELFF.

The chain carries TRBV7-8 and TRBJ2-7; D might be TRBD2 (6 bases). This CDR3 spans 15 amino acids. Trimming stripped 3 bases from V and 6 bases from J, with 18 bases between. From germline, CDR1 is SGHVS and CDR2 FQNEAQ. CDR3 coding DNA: TGTGCCAGCAGCTTCTCTACGGGAGTATCGGGCGAGCAGTACTTC. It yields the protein CASSFSTGVSGEQYF.

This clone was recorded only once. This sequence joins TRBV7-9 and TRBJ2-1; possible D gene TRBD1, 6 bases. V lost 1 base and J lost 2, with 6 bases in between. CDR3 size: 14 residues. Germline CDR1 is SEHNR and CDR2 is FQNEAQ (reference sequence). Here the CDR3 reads CASSLGTAYNEQFF. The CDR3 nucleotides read TGTGCCAGCAGCTTAGGGACAGCCTACAATGAGCAGTTCTTC.

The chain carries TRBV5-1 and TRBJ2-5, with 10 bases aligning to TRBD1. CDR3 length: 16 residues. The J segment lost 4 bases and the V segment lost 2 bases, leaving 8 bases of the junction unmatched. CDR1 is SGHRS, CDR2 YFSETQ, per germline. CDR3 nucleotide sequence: TGCGCCAGCAGCTTTTCCCTTAGGACAGGGGGAGAGACCCAGTACTTC. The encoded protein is CASSFSLRTGGETQYF.

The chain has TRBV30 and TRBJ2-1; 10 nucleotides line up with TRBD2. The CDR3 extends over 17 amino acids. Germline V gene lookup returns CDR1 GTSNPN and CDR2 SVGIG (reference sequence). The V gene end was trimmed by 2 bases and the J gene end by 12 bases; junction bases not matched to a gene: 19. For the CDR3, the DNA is TGTGCCTGGAGTCGTCCCCGCACTAGCGGGATTGCCCGGGGGCAGTTCTTC. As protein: CAWSRPRTSGIARGQFF.

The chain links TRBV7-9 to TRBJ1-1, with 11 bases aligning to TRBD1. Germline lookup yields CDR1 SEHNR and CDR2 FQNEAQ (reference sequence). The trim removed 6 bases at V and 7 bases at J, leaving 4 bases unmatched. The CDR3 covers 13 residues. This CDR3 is CASRRDRGDEAFF. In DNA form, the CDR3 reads TGTGCCAGCAGGAGGGACAGGGGGGATGAAGCTTTCTTT. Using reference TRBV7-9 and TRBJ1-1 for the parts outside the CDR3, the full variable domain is DTGVSQNPRHKITKRGQNVTFRCDPISEHNRLYWYRQTLGQGPEFLTYFQNEAQLEKSRLLSDRFSAERPKGSFSTLEIQRTEQGDSAMYLCASRRDRGDEAFFGQGTRLTVV.

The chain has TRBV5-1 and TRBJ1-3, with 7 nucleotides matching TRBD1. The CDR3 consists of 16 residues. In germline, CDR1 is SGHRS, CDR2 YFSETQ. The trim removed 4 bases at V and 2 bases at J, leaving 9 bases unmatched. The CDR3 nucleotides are TGCGCCAGCAGCGTCTCTAAGGGGGCCGCTGGAAACACCATATATTTT. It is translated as CASSVSKGAAGNTIYF.

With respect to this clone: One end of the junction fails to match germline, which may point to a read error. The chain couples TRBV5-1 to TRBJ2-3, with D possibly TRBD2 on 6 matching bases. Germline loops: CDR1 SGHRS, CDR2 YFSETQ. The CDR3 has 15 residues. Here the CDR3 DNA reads TGCGCCGGCAGCTTGAGGCGGGGACTCACAGATACGCAGTATTTT. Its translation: CAGSLRRGLTDTQYF.

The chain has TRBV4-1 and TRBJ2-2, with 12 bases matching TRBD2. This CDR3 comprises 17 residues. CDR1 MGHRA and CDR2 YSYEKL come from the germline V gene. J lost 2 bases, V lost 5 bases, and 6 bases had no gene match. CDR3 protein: CASSYPSGRANTGELFF. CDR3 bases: TGCGCCAGCAGCTACCCTAGCGGGAGGGCCAACACCGGGGAGCTGTTTTTT.

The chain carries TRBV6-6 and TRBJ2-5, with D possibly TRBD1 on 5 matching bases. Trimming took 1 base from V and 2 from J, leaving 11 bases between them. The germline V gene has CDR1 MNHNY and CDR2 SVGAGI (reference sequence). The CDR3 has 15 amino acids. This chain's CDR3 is CASSYFKGAQETQYF. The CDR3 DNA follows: TGTGCCAGCAGTTACTTCAAAGGGGCTCAAGAGACCCAGTACTTC.